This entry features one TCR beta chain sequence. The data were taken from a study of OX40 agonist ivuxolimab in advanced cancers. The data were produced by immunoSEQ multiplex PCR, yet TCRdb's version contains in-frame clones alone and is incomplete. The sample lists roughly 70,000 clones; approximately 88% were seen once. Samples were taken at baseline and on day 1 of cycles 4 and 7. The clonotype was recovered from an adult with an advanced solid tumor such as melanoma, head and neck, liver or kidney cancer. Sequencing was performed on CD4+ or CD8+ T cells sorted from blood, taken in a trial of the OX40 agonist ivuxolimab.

This CDR3 reads CASKTSNNSPLHF. For the CDR3, the DNA is TGTGCCAGCAAGACAAGCAATAATTCACCCCTCCACTTT. The chain combines TRBV28 with TRBJ1-6; the D is unclear. Per germline, CDR1 MDHEN and CDR2 SYDVKM. With 7 bases removed from V and 5 bases from J, the gap between germline ends came to 9 bases. The CDR3 has 13 residues.